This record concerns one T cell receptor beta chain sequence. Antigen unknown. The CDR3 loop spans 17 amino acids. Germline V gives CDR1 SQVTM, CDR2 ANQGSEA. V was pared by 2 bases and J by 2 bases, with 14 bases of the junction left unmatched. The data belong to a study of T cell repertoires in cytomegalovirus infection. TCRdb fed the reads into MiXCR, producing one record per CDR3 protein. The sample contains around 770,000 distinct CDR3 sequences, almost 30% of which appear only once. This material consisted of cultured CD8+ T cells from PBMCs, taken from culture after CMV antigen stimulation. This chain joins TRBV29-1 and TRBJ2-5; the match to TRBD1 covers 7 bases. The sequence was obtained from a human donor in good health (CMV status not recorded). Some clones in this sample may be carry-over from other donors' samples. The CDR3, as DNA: TGCAGCGTTGAAAGACAGGGAGTGTTGGGGCATCAAGAGACCCAGTACTTC. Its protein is CSVERQGVLGHQETQYF.